This entry lists 5 T cell receptor beta chains sequenced from one sample in a study of molecular identifiers for immune sequencing clone quantification (dated by TCRdb to about 2018). Libraries were made using PCR. Reads for this sample came from an Illumina HiSeq 4000. The public reads were reanalyzed by TCRdb: fastp trimming at Q25, MiXCR alignment, in-frame beta chains only. CDR3 protein sequences are deduplicated, and each keeps its most common genes and DNA. In this sample the table shows 600,000 to 650,000 distinct CDR3 sequences, around 20% of which occur a single time. Roughly 0.9% of the sample is in the top ten clones. Sample: naive CD8+ T cells from blood, with Jurkat cell RNA spiked in. The sample's cell subset or site label, in plain terms: FACS-sorted CD8+CD4-CCR7+CD45RA+ naive T cells. The source is a human donor in good health. Some libraries in this study had Jurkat cell RNA spiked in.

This clonotype has at least ten counts. The chain recombines TRBV10-3 with TRBJ2-7, with TRBD2 matching over 9 bases. Germline CDR1 reads ENHRY; CDR2 reads SYGVKD. The CDR3 spans 16 residues. V was pared by 0 bases and J by 0 bases, with 3 bases of the junction left unmatched. For the CDR3, the DNA is TGTGCCATCAGTGAGTCTTGGACTAGCGCCTCCTACGAGCAGTACTTC. Translating gives CAISESWTSASYEQYF.

This clonotype was recorded at least ten times. The chain employs TRBV20-1 and TRBJ2-7, with a weak D call TRBD2 (5 bases). Trimming pared 0 bases from V and 0 bases from J, leaving 12 bases between. CDR1 DFQATT and CDR2 SNEGSKA come from the germline V gene (reference sequence). The CDR3 is 15 residues long. The CDR3 loop is CSARDSSESSYEQYF. As DNA, the CDR3 is TGCAGTGCTAGAGATAGTAGCGAGAGCTCCTACGAGCAGTACTTC.

This clonotype was observed at least ten times. The rearrangement links TRBV5-1 to TRBJ2-7; D is unclear. CDR1 and CDR2 (germline): SGHRS, YFSETQ. The V end lost 0 bases, the J end lost 6 bases, and 13 bases lay between the germline ends. CDR3 length: 14 residues. CDR3 region: CASSLARTDGEQYF. The CDR3 DNA reads TGCGCCAGCAGCTTGGCTCGGACGGATGGCGAGCAGTACTTC.

As for this clonotype: Possible read error: a much larger clone is one base away. This sequence joins TRBV7-8 and TRBJ1-6; no reliable D call. CDR1 is SGHVS and CDR2 is FQNEAQ in the germline V gene. The CDR3 totals 13 residues. The CDR3 reads CASGLDKGPTLHF. As DNA, the CDR3 is TGTGCCAGCGGCTTAGACAAGGGTCCTACCCTCCACTTT.

There are a few counts of this clonotype. This sequence joins TRBV28 and TRBJ2-7; TRBD2 matches 10 bases. The germline gives CDR1 MDHEN, CDR2 SYDVKM. Trimming cost V 7 bases and J 3 bases; bases outside gene matches: 9. The length of the CDR3 is 15 residues. Here the CDR3 reads CASTLGLAGVYEQYF. CDR3 bases: TGTGCCAGCACCTTAGGTCTAGCGGGAGTCTACGAGCAGTACTTC.